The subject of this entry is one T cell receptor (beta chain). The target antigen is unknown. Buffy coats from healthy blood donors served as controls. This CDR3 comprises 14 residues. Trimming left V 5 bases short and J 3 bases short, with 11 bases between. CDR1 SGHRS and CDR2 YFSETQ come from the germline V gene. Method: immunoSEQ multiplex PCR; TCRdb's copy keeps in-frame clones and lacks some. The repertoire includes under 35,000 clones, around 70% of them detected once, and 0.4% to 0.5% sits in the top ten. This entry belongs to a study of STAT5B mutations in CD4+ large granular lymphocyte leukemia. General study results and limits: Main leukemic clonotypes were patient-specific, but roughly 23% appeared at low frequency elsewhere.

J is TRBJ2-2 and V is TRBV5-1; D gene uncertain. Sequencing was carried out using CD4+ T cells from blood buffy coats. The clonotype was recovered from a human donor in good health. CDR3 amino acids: CASRSDIYTGELFF. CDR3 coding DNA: TGCGCCAGCAGATCCGACATATACACCGGGGAGCTGTTTTTT.